Listed below are T cell receptor beta chains from one sample, sequenced in a study of CD8 T cells in ankylosing spondylitis. One entry per CDR3 protein, called by TCRdb with MiXCR from the 5' RACE reads. The sample has hundreds of thousands of distinct CDR3 sequences, approximately 7.6% seen once. The specimen was blood, either unsorted or a sorted T cell fraction (not recorded which). The receptors originated from a female donor with ankylosing spondylitis or in good health (not recorded which). CDR3s leave out the opening cysteine and the closing phenylalanine or tryptophan. Size values are once, few and many counts, or a class for expanded clones, and some rows have none.

j_call | clone_size | v_call | cdr3_aa
TRBJ2-3 | many | TRBV28 | ASSLIGRDTDTQY
TRBJ2-1 | few | TRBV6-2/TRBV6-3 | ASGIFSGRASNEQF
TRBJ2-7 | many | TRBV3-1 | ASSQEPGTYEQY
TRBJ2-5 | many | TRBV20-1 | SASFPEAGTQY
TRBJ1-6 | many | TRBV6-1 | ASTAGEVNSPLH
TRBJ2-7 | few | TRBV7-2 | ASSPRTGGSYEQY
TRBJ2-1 | many | TRBV29-1 | SVDITSYNEQF
TRBJ2-3 | . | TRBV11-2 | ASSRAGGTDTQY
TRBJ1-2 | many | TRBV7-9 | ASSSTGAYGYT
TRBJ2-3 | many | TRBV7-8 | ASSTRTSGAYTQY
TRBJ1-2 | many | TRBV30 | AWRPQDLYGYT
TRBJ2-3 | many | TRBV29-1 | SLGDGASTDTQY
TRBJ1-4 | many | TRBV14 | ASSQDLPTDEKLF